The 26 T cell receptor beta chains below come from one sample, sequenced in a study of T cells in Graves' hyperthyroidism and ophthalmopathy. From RNA transcripts, TCR beta CDR3 regions were amplified. HTBI primers were used for first-round RT-PCR of the TCR CDR3. One entry per CDR3 protein results from TCRdb running MiXCR on the multiplex PCR reads. The sample records about 840,000 distinct CDR3 sequences, around 39% being singletons. What was sequenced was blood. Receptors were obtained from a man aged 18 to 29 with Graves' hyperthyroidism.

This clonotype occurred many times. V gene TRBV2 combines with J gene TRBJ1-6; D uncertain. CDR3 length equals 16 residues. Looked up from germline, CDR1 is SNHLY and CDR2 is FYNNEI. V lost 7 bases and J lost 0, with 13 bases in between. This chain's CDR3 is CASTPGISSYNSPLHF. CDR3 coding DNA: TGTGCCAGCACCCCCGGGATAAGCTCCTATAATTCACCCCTCCACTTT.

This clonotype was seen only a few times. The rearrangement uses TRBV4-1 and TRBJ1-1; maybe TRBD1 (5 bases). This CDR3 spans 15 amino acids. Germline V lookup: CDR1 MGHRA, CDR2 YSYEKL. V was clipped by 4 bases and J by 1 base, with 13 bases between them. CDR3 protein: CASSLGAQTNTEAFF. CDR3 DNA: TGCGCCAGCAGCCTCGGGGCGCAGACGAACACTGAAGCTTTCTTT.

To note about this clonotype: A read error is possible here, since a much larger clone lies one base away. V is TRBV2 and J is TRBJ1-5, with 7 positions matching TRBD1. The CDR3 is made up of 15 amino acids. CDR1 is SNHLY, CDR2 FYNNEI, per germline. In nucleotides, the CDR3 is TGTGCCAGCAGTGAACTTAAGGGGGCTCATCAGCCCCGGCATTTT. Its translation is CASSELKGAHQPRHF.

This rearrangement joins TRBV27 to TRBJ2-5; 7 bases are shared with TRBD2. Germline V gene data show CDR1 as MNHEY and CDR2 as SMNVEV (reference sequence). There are 15 residues in the CDR3. V lost 0 bases and J lost 1; bases outside the gene matches: 2. The CDR3 spells CASSLSAGAQETQYF. In DNA, the CDR3 is TGTGCCAGCAGTTTATCGGCGGGAGCCCAAGAGACCCAGTACTTC.

This clonotype has at least ten counts. CDR3 in amino acids: CASSHTGEGHEQYF. Written as DNA, the CDR3 is TGTGCCAGCAGTCACACAGGGGAGGGGCACGAGCAGTACTTC. The rearrangement links TRBV25-1 to TRBJ2-7; either TRBD1 or TRBD2 may fit D (7 bases each). The CDR3 length is 14 residues. Germline V gene data show CDR1 as MGHDK and CDR2 as SYGVNS. Trimming left V 5 bases short and J 5 bases short, with 16 bases between.

This clonotype was picked up many times. V and J are TRBV10-3 and TRBJ2-7, with 7 bases fitting TRBD2. CDR3 length equals 15 residues. The germline gives CDR1 ENHRY, CDR2 SYGVKD. V shed 0 bases, J shed 3 bases, and the junction held 5 bases outside the gene matches. Written as DNA, the CDR3 is TGTGCCATCAGTGAGTCGATGGCGGGAGTCTACGAGCAGTACTTC. This gives the protein CAISESMAGVYEQYF.

A few counts support this clonotype. The rearrangement uses TRBV12-3 or TRBV12-4 and TRBJ1-5; 12 bases line up with TRBD1. Trimming took 6 bases from V and 3 from J; bases not matched to a gene: 18. The CDR3 is 20 amino acids. CDR3: CASSFVPGQGASRPNQPQHF. The CDR3 coding sequence is TGTGCCAGCAGCTTCGTCCCGGGACAGGGGGCCTCCCGGCCCAATCAGCCCCAGCATTTT.

This chain links TRBV2 with TRBJ1-3; D remains ambiguous. The CDR3 sequence is 10 residues long. Per the germline V gene, CDR1 is SNHLY and CDR2 is FYNNEI. The germline V and J ends were trimmed by 9 bases and 7 bases, with 7 bases remaining between them. The CDR3 reads CARVTNTIYF. The CDR3 DNA follows: TGTGCCAGGGTTACGAACACCATATATTTT.

This clonotype has just a few counts. The chain carries TRBV19 and TRBJ1-1; perhaps TRBD1 as D (6 bases). Per germline, CDR1 LNHDA and CDR2 SQIVND (reference sequence). The V end was cut by 1 base, the J end by 11 bases, with 8 bases between. The CDR3 runs to 11 residues. CDR3 region: CASSIAGAAFF. CDR3 sequence (DNA): TGTGCCAGTAGTATAGCGGGGGCGGCTTTCTTT.

In this sample, this clonotype turned up once. The chain carries TRBV7-9 and TRBJ2-1; D uncertain. The CDR3 sequence is 13 residues long. Per the germline V gene, CDR1 is SEHNR and CDR2 is FQNEAQ (reference sequence). The ends were cut back, 5 bases at V and 4 bases at J, with 9 bases in the middle. Written as DNA, the CDR3 is TGTGCCAGCAGCGCCCCGAGGTACAATGAGCAGTTCTTC. Protein product: CASSAPRYNEQFF. Based on the CDR3 plus reference TRBV7-9 and TRBJ2-1, the full variable domain is DTGVSQNPRHKITKRGQNVTFRCDPISEHNRLYWYRQTLGQGPEFLTYFQNEAQLEKSRLLSDRFSAERPKGSFSTLEIQRTEQGDSAMYLCASSAPRYNEQFFGPGTRLTVL.

The chain has TRBV29-1 and TRBJ2-5, with 12 bases lining up with TRBD2. This CDR3 has 14 amino acids. V lost 7 bases to trimming and J lost 4 bases; unmatched junction nucleotides: 7. Germline V gene lookup returns CDR1 SQVTM and CDR2 ANQGSEA. The CDR3 sequence is CSGLAGGGRETQYF. CDR3 nucleotides: TGCAGCGGGCTAGCGGGAGGGGGCCGAGAGACCCAGTACTTC. Full variable domain (rest looked up from reference TRBV29-1 and TRBJ2-5): SAVISQKPSRDICQRGTSLTIQCQVDSQVTMMFWYRQQPGQSLTLIATANQGSEATYESGFVIDKFPISRPNLTFSTLTVSNMSPEDSSIYLCSGLAGGGRETQYFGPGTRLLVL.

Concerning this clonotype: One junction end does not reproduce the germline sequence, and a read error may be involved. V gene TRBV6-5 combines with J gene TRBJ2-5; tentative D call: TRBD1 (6 bases). The CDR3 has 14 residues. CDR1 MNHEY and CDR2 SVGAGI come from the germline V gene. Here the CDR3 DNA reads TGTGCCATCAGTGATGAAGGACAGCAAGAGACCCAGTACTTC. Translating gives CAISDEGQQETQYF.

This clonotype was seen a handful of times. The chain uses TRBV5-1 and TRBJ2-7; D is undetermined. This CDR3 contains 15 residues. With 3 bases removed from V and 1 base from J, the gap between germline ends came to 14 bases. The germline gives CDR1 SGHRS, CDR2 YFSETQ. The CDR3 DNA reads as TGCGCCAGCAGCTCGACCCCCCAAGAATCCTACGAGCAGTACTTC. Its translation: CASSSTPQESYEQYF. Together with reference TRBV5-1 and TRBJ2-7, the CDR3 gives the full variable domain: KAGVTQTPRYLIKTRGQQVTLSCSPISGHRSVSWYQQTPGQGLQFLFEYFSETQRNKGNFPGRFSGRQFSNSRSEMNVSTLELGDSALYLCASSSTPQESYEQYFGPGTRLTVT.

About this clonotype: A single base separates this from a much larger clone, so it may be a read error. The chain employs TRBV7-6 and TRBJ2-7, with a possible D match to TRBD1 (6 bases). Germline V gene data show CDR1 as SGHVS and CDR2 as FNYEAQ. V lost 1 base and J lost 6, with 13 bases in between. The CDR3 length is 14 residues. CDR3 coding DNA: TGTGCCAGCAGCTTAGGTGGGGGCTTCGGCGAGCAGTACTTC. It translates to CASSLGGGFGEQYF.

This clonotype occurred many times. The junction and the germline gene differ at one end; a read error may be behind it. V gene TRBV5-1 combines with J gene TRBJ2-7; D is perhaps TRBD1 (6 bases). The CDR3 has 12 amino acids. Per germline, CDR1 SGHRS and CDR2 YFSETQ. The CDR3: CASSSQGNEQYF. The CDR3 DNA follows: TGTGCCAGCAGCTCACAGGGCAACGAGCAGTACTTC.

About this clonotype itself: The junction departs from germline at one end; a sequencing error may be responsible. V is TRBV19 and J is TRBJ1-5; the D gene is possibly TRBD1 (6 bases). This CDR3 spans 15 amino acids. Germline V gene sequence: CDR1 LNHDA, CDR2 SQIVND (reference sequence). CDR3 residues: CTSSGTKKSNQPQHF. The CDR3 bases are TGTACCAGTTCCGGGACAAAAAAGAGCAATCAGCCCCAGCATTTT.

This chain uses TRBV19 with TRBJ2-2; no firm D call. CDR1 is LNHDA, CDR2 SQIVND, per germline (reference sequence). V lost 3 bases, J lost 7 bases, and 15 bases lay in between. The CDR3 runs to 15 residues. CDR3 sequence: CASSILLERNGELFF. In DNA form, the CDR3 reads TGTGCCAGTAGTATTCTTCTGGAGAGAAACGGGGAGCTGTTTTTT.

In this sample, this clonotype turned up a few times. The chain employs TRBV12-3 or TRBV12-4 and TRBJ2-2; D is uncertain. V lost 6 bases to trimming and J lost 6 bases, with 14 bases between them. This CDR3 region has 14 residues. CDR3 coding DNA: TGTGCCAGCAGGTTTTTGGAGCGAGCCGGGGAGCTGTTTTTT. Its protein product is CASRFLERAGELFF.

This clonotype was recorded a few times. The V call is TRBV6-1, the J call TRBJ1-5; no definite D call. Between the trimmed V and J ends, which lost 7 bases and 2 bases, there was a span of 12 bases. Germline V gives CDR1 MNHNS, CDR2 SASEGT. The length of the CDR3 is 14 residues. In DNA, the CDR3 is TGTGCCAGCACGAGATCGCAGGGCAATCAGCCCCAGCATTTT. Encoded protein: CASTRSQGNQPQHF.

This clonotype came up many times. The rearrangement links TRBV5-5 to TRBJ2-7; 10 bases match TRBD1. The CDR3 totals 16 residues. Losses at the gene ends were 3 bases for V and 5 bases for J; bases not matched to a gene: 11. From germline, CDR1 is SGHKS and CDR2 YYEKEE (reference sequence). In nucleotides, the CDR3 is TGTGCCAGCAGCTCCCACTCCGGGACAGGGGAAGACGAGCAGTACTTC. Protein: CASSSHSGTGEDEQYF.

The CDR3 nucleotides are TGTGCCAGCAGCTTGGGACAGGGAGTAGGTACGCAGTATTTT. It encodes CASSLGQGVGTQYF. This chain connects TRBV7-2 to TRBJ2-3, with TRBD1 matching over 9 bases. Per the germline V gene, CDR1 is SGHTA and CDR2 is FQGNSA. The trim removed 3 bases at V and 8 bases at J, leaving 6 bases unmatched. This CDR3 is built from 14 residues. Variable domain in full (rest from reference TRBV7-2 and TRBJ2-3): GAGVSQSPSNKVTEKGKDVELRCDPISGHTALYWYRQSLGQGLEFLIYFQGNSAPDKSGLPSDRFSAERTGGSVSTLTIQRTQQEDSAVYLCASSLGQGVGTQYFGPGTRLTVL.

The chain combines TRBV10-3 with TRBJ2-7; 8 nucleotides align to TRBD2. This CDR3 contains 14 residues. Germline V CDR1 and CDR2: ENHRY, SYGVKD. The J segment lost 7 bases and the V segment lost 4 bases, leaving 9 bases of the junction unmatched. The CDR3 coding sequence is TGTGCCATCAGTGGGAGAGCGGGAGCAGGGGAGCAGTACTTC. Its translation: CAISGRAGAGEQYF.

V and J are TRBV2 and TRBJ2-2; 8 nucleotides align to TRBD2. V dropped 4 bases and J dropped 4; count of bases not matched to a gene: 11. Per the germline V gene, CDR1 is SNHLY and CDR2 is FYNNEI. This CDR3 comprises 17 residues. In nucleotides, the CDR3 is TGTGCCAGCAGTGGACCCGACCCGCGGGGGGTCACCGGGGAGCTGTTTTTT. Amino acid sequence: CASSGPDPRGVTGELFF.

Points on this clonotype: This may arise from a read error, as a much more abundant clone is one base away. V gene TRBV7-9 combines with J gene TRBJ1-2; D is uncertain. Germline CDR1 SEHNR, CDR2 FQNEAQ (reference sequence). The CDR3 is 14 residues long. V lost 1 base and J lost 8, with 14 bases in between. The CDR3 region is CASSLGTETSGYTF. CDR3 sequence (DNA): TGTGCCAGCAGCTTAGGCACGGAAACTAGCGGCTACACCTTC.

With respect to this clonotype: A much larger clone is a single base away; this may be a read error. The rearrangement uses TRBV19 and TRBJ1-6; a weak D match, TRBD1 (5 bases). The CDR3 contains 15 residues. V lost 5 bases and J lost 10, with 18 bases in between. Per the germline V gene, CDR1 is LNHDA and CDR2 is SQIVND (reference sequence). CDR3 nucleotides: TGTGCCAGTAGTTCCTCCGGGGCGTCGACCTCACCCCTCCACTTT. This sequence encodes CASSSSGASTSPLHF.

There are many counts of this clonotype. This chain uses TRBV19 with TRBJ1-6; TRBD1 agrees at 7 bases. Germline V gene data show CDR1 as LNHDA and CDR2 as SQIVND (reference sequence). J lost 9 bases, V lost 6 bases, and 11 bases had no gene match. The CDR3 has 15 amino acids. CDR3 in amino acids: CASRSEDRVVSPLHF. The CDR3 DNA sequence: TGTGCCAGTAGGTCGGAAGACAGGGTGGTTTCACCCCTCCACTTT.